Listed below are T cell receptor beta chains from one sample, sequenced in a study of vaccination and CD4 T cells after COVID-19. Their recognized antigens are unknown. TCRdb re-derived calls from the PCR reads in MiXCR, one entry per CDR3 protein. This table holds a few thousand distinct CDR3 sequences, around 44% found once. The sample in question was CD4+ T cells from blood, cultured in vitro, obtained after SARS-CoV-2 vaccination. These TCRs come from a human donor who had recovered from COVID-19. Both conserved end residues are part of each CDR3. The D gene is left open where the match is weak. Clone sizes are given selectively: once, few, many, or a class where the clone is expanded.

len: 14
abundance: NA
d_gene: TRBD1
j_gene: TRBJ1-5
v_gene: TRBV2
CDR3aa: CASSVGQGVQPQHF
CDR3nt: TGTGCCAGCAGTGTGGGACAGGGAGTACAGCCCCAGCATTTT

len: 11
abundance: NA
d_gene: NA
j_gene: TRBJ2-7
v_gene: TRBV10-1
CDR3aa: CAQHTWAEQYF
CDR3nt: TGCGCCCAGCATACTTGGGCTGAGCAGTACTTC

len: 15
abundance: few
d_gene: NA
j_gene: TRBJ1-5
v_gene: TRBV6-1
CDR3aa: CASSRHGGGDQPQHF
CDR3nt: TGTGCCAGCAGCCGCCACGGTGGGGGCGATCAGCCCCAGCATTTT

len: 16
abundance: medium-sized
d_gene: TRBD1
j_gene: TRBJ1-2
v_gene: TRBV6-5
CDR3aa: CASSYFGQGINYGYTF
CDR3nt: TGTGCCAGCAGTTATTTCGGACAGGGGATAAACTATGGCTACACCTTC

len: 13
abundance: NA
d_gene: NA
j_gene: TRBJ1-5
v_gene: TRBV19
CDR3aa: CASSEGVNQPQHF
CDR3nt: TGTGCCAGTTCAGAGGGGGTCAATCAGCCCCAGCATTTT

len: 16
abundance: NA
d_gene: TRBD2
j_gene: TRBJ2-1
v_gene: TRBV6-5
CDR3aa: CASSWGSGRPANEQFF
CDR3nt: TGTGCCAGCAGTTGGGGTAGCGGGAGGCCCGCCAATGAGCAGTTCTTC

len: 17
abundance: few
d_gene: NA
j_gene: TRBJ1-1
v_gene: TRBV6-1
CDR3aa: CASSEKGRGSWNTEAFF
CDR3nt: TGTGCCAGCAGTGAAAAGGGGAGGGGATCGTGGAACACTGAAGCTTTCTTT

len: 15
abundance: NA
d_gene: TRBD1
j_gene: TRBJ2-1
v_gene: TRBV6-2/TRBV6-3
CDR3aa: CASVGQGLGYNEQFF
CDR3nt: TGTGCCAGCGTGGGACAGGGTTTGGGCTACAATGAGCAGTTCTTC

len: 17
abundance: few
d_gene: TRBD1
j_gene: TRBJ1-6
v_gene: TRBV7-2
CDR3aa: CASSSRDRGSYNSPLHF
CDR3nt: TGTGCCAGCAGCTCCAGGGACAGGGGATCCTATAATTCACCCCTCCACTTT

len: 16
abundance: few
d_gene: TRBD1
j_gene: TRBJ2-6
v_gene: TRBV4-3
CDR3aa: CASSQAGGSGANVLTF
CDR3nt: TGCGCCAGCAGCCAAGCAGGGGGCTCTGGGGCCAACGTCCTGACTTTC

len: 12
abundance: NA
d_gene: NA
j_gene: TRBJ2-3
v_gene: TRBV20-1
CDR3aa: CSATDSTDTQYF
CDR3nt: TGCAGTGCGACGGATAGCACAGATACGCAGTATTTT

len: 15
abundance: NA
d_gene: TRBD1
j_gene: TRBJ1-1
v_gene: TRBV7-8
CDR3aa: CASSPLQGWDTEAFF
CDR3nt: TGTGCCAGCAGCCCCCTACAGGGGTGGGACACTGAAGCTTTCTTT

len: 16
abundance: NA
d_gene: NA
j_gene: TRBJ1-6
v_gene: TRBV6-2/TRBV6-3
CDR3aa: CASSAGESVRNSPLHF
CDR3nt: TGTGCCAGCAGTGCCGGGGAATCCGTACGTAATTCACCCCTCCACTTT

len: 16
abundance: NA
d_gene: NA
j_gene: TRBJ2-2
v_gene: TRBV7-2
CDR3aa: CASSLRASRNTGELFF
CDR3nt: TGTGCCAGCAGCTTAAGGGCGTCCAGGAACACCGGGGAGCTGTTTTTT

len: 12
abundance: NA
d_gene: NA
j_gene: TRBJ1-1
v_gene: TRBV10-3
CDR3aa: CAISLGNTEAFF
CDR3nt: TGTGCCATCAGCCTGGGGAACACTGAAGCTTTCTTT

len: 14
abundance: NA
d_gene: NA
j_gene: TRBJ2-1
v_gene: TRBV19
CDR3aa: CASSMSLSYNEQFF
CDR3nt: TGTGCCAGTAGTATGAGTCTTTCCTACAATGAGCAGTTCTTC

len: 13
abundance: few
d_gene: NA
j_gene: TRBJ2-5
v_gene: TRBV19
CDR3aa: CASILRDSETQYF
CDR3nt: TGTGCCAGTATCCTCCGGGACTCAGAGACCCAGTACTTC

len: 14
abundance: few
d_gene: TRBD1
j_gene: TRBJ1-2
v_gene: TRBV7-9
CDR3aa: CASSYGQENYGYTF
CDR3nt: TGTGCCAGCAGCTACGGACAGGAGAACTATGGCTACACCTTC

len: 13
abundance: NA
d_gene: NA
j_gene: TRBJ1-1
v_gene: TRBV7-2
CDR3aa: CASSFRQGTEAFF
CDR3nt: TGTGCCAGCAGCTTCCGTCAGGGCACTGAAGCTTTCTTT

len: 12
abundance: few
d_gene: NA
j_gene: TRBJ1-2
v_gene: TRBV20-1
CDR3aa: CSAIGQGSRYTF
CDR3nt: TGCAGTGCTATCGGTCAGGGGTCCCGCTACACCTTC

len: 15
abundance: once
d_gene: TRBD1
j_gene: TRBJ2-1
v_gene: TRBV5-4
CDR3aa: CASSLRTGSYNEQFF
CDR3nt: TGTGCCAGCAGCTTGCGGACAGGCTCGTACAATGAGCAGTTCTTC

len: 13
abundance: NA
d_gene: NA
j_gene: TRBJ1-2
v_gene: TRBV28
CDR3aa: CASSPRGAYGYTF
CDR3nt: TGTGCCAGCAGTCCTCGGGGGGCGTATGGCTACACCTTC

len: 14
abundance: NA
d_gene: TRBD1
j_gene: TRBJ1-2
v_gene: TRBV29-1
CDR3aa: CSVETRGQGYGYTF
CDR3nt: TGCAGCGTAGAAACCAGGGGGCAGGGCTATGGCTACACCTTC

len: 15
abundance: NA
d_gene: NA
j_gene: TRBJ2-1
v_gene: TRBV11-2
CDR3aa: CASSLDRPATGEQFF
CDR3nt: TGTGCCAGCAGCTTAGATAGGCCCGCAACGGGTGAGCAGTTCTTC

len: 13
abundance: NA
d_gene: NA
j_gene: TRBJ1-2
v_gene: TRBV4-3
CDR3aa: CASSPAPGYGYTF
CDR3nt: TGCGCCAGCAGCCCAGCCCCGGGCTATGGCTACACCTTC

len: 12
abundance: NA
d_gene: NA
j_gene: TRBJ2-3
v_gene: TRBV4-1
CDR3aa: CASSQVAGPQYF
CDR3nt: TGCGCCAGCAGCCAAGTAGCCGGCCCGCAGTATTTT

len: 15
abundance: NA
d_gene: NA
j_gene: TRBJ2-4
v_gene: TRBV6-1
CDR3aa: CASRATFGVGNIQYF
CDR3nt: TGTGCCAGCAGGGCCACTTTCGGGGTTGGAAACATTCAGTACTTC

len: 16
abundance: few
d_gene: TRBD2
j_gene: TRBJ2-5
v_gene: TRBV12-3/TRBV12-4
CDR3aa: CASSRIAGGSVETQYF
CDR3nt: TGTGCCAGCAGTCGGATAGCGGGGGGAAGTGTGGAGACCCAGTACTTC

len: 15
abundance: NA
d_gene: TRBD1
j_gene: TRBJ2-2
v_gene: TRBV27
CDR3aa: CASSWGQTNTGELFF
CDR3nt: TGTGCCAGCAGTTGGGGACAGACGAACACCGGGGAGCTGTTTTTT

len: 14
abundance: medium-sized
d_gene: TRBD1
j_gene: TRBJ2-5
v_gene: TRBV7-2
CDR3aa: CASSLTGGQETQYF
CDR3nt: TGTGCCAGCAGCTTGACAGGGGGCCAAGAGACCCAGTACTTC

len: 15
abundance: NA
d_gene: NA
j_gene: TRBJ1-4
v_gene: TRBV6-5
CDR3aa: CASSYSQGGGEKLFF
CDR3nt: TGTGCCAGCAGTTACTCACAGGGAGGTGGGGAAAAACTGTTTTTT

len: 15
abundance: once
d_gene: TRBD1
j_gene: TRBJ2-5
v_gene: TRBV6-5
CDR3aa: CASSSATGGPGTQYF
CDR3nt: TGTGCCAGCAGTTCCGCGACAGGGGGCCCGGGCACCCAGTACTTC

len: 13
abundance: NA
d_gene: NA
j_gene: TRBJ1-1
v_gene: TRBV27
CDR3aa: CASRRGRITEAFF
CDR3nt: TGTGCCAGCAGAAGGGGGAGAATCACTGAAGCTTTCTTT

len: 15
abundance: NA
d_gene: TRBD2
j_gene: TRBJ2-1
v_gene: TRBV3-1
CDR3aa: CASSPTSGSYNEQFF
CDR3nt: TGTGCCAGCAGCCCGACTAGCGGGAGCTACAATGAGCAGTTCTTC

len: 13
abundance: NA
d_gene: TRBD2
j_gene: TRBJ2-3
v_gene: TRBV4-3
CDR3aa: CASSAGTRDTQYF
CDR3nt: TGCGCCAGCAGCGCCGGGACTAGGGATACGCAGTATTTT

len: 19
abundance: NA
d_gene: TRBD1
j_gene: TRBJ1-5
v_gene: TRBV27
CDR3aa: CASSLSGTGSRGGNQPQHF
CDR3nt: TGTGCCAGCAGTTTATCCGGGACAGGGTCTCGAGGGGGCAATCAGCCCCAGCATTTT

len: 15
abundance: NA
d_gene: NA
j_gene: TRBJ1-6
v_gene: TRBV21-1
CDR3aa: CASSKEGVPRSPLHF
CDR3nt: TGTGCCAGCAGCAAAGAAGGGGTCCCGAGGTCACCCCTCCACTTT

len: 14
abundance: NA
d_gene: NA
j_gene: TRBJ2-7
v_gene: TRBV27
CDR3aa: CASSSSDRLYEQYF
CDR3nt: TGTGCCAGCAGTTCTAGCGATCGATTGTACGAGCAGTACTTC

len: 15
abundance: few
d_gene: NA
j_gene: TRBJ2-3
v_gene: TRBV2
CDR3aa: CASKDVGARTDTQYF
CDR3nt: TGTGCCAGCAAGGATGTGGGGGCACGTACAGATACGCAGTATTTT

len: 16
abundance: NA
d_gene: TRBD2
j_gene: TRBJ2-3
v_gene: TRBV6-1
CDR3aa: CASSTRVAGTEDTQYF
CDR3nt: TGTGCCAGCAGTACCCGGGTAGCGGGAACGGAGGATACGCAGTATTTT

len: 13
abundance: NA
d_gene: NA
j_gene: TRBJ1-1
v_gene: TRBV7-9
CDR3aa: CASSRDVNTEAFF
CDR3nt: TGTGCCAGCAGCCGAGATGTGAACACTGAAGCTTTCTTT

len: 19
abundance: NA
d_gene: TRBD2
j_gene: TRBJ2-1
v_gene: TRBV29-1
CDR3aa: CSVEEGPSGTLSSYNEQFF
CDR3nt: TGCAGCGTTGAAGAAGGGCCTAGCGGCACCCTTAGCTCCTACAATGAGCAGTTCTTC

len: 14
abundance: few
d_gene: TRBD1
j_gene: TRBJ1-2
v_gene: TRBV5-4
CDR3aa: CASSFQGARPGYTF
CDR3nt: TGTGCCAGCAGCTTCCAGGGGGCGCGGCCTGGCTACACCTTC

len: 16
abundance: NA
d_gene: NA
j_gene: TRBJ1-1
v_gene: TRBV10-1
CDR3aa: CASSEGGGGRNTEAFF
CDR3nt: TGCGCCAGCAGTGAGGGGGGCGGAGGTAGGAACACTGAAGCTTTCTTT

len: 14
abundance: NA
d_gene: NA
j_gene: TRBJ2-3
v_gene: TRBV20-1
CDR3aa: CSATGVLDGYTQYF
CDR3nt: TGCAGTGCTACCGGGGTTCTGGATGGTTATACGCAGTATTTT

len: 15
abundance: few
d_gene: NA
j_gene: TRBJ2-1
v_gene: TRBV2
CDR3aa: CASSERSTAVREQFF
CDR3nt: TGTGCCAGCAGTGAGCGTAGTACCGCCGTCCGAGAGCAGTTCTTC

len: 9
abundance: NA
d_gene: NA
j_gene: TRBJ2-7
v_gene: TRBV30
CDR3aa: CAWRGEQYF
CDR3nt: TGTGCCTGGAGGGGCGAGCAGTACTTC

len: 16
abundance: NA
d_gene: NA
j_gene: TRBJ1-5
v_gene: TRBV11-2
CDR3aa: CASSFPLGYSNQPQHF
CDR3nt: TGTGCCAGCAGCTTCCCTTTAGGTTATAGCAATCAGCCCCAGCATTTT

len: 11
abundance: NA
d_gene: NA
j_gene: TRBJ2-1
v_gene: TRBV27
CDR3aa: CASRALDEQFF
CDR3nt: TGTGCCAGCCGTGCTCTGGATGAGCAGTTCTTC

len: 14
abundance: few
d_gene: NA
j_gene: TRBJ2-7
v_gene: TRBV20-1
CDR3aa: CSARWRGRPYEQYF
CDR3nt: TGCAGTGCTAGGTGGAGGGGCAGGCCCTACGAGCAGTACTTC

len: 13
abundance: NA
d_gene: TRBD2
j_gene: TRBJ2-1
v_gene: TRBV4-1
CDR3aa: CASSQGIAGVQFF
CDR3nt: TGCGCCAGCAGCCAGGGGATAGCGGGAGTACAGTTCTTC

len: 14
abundance: NA
d_gene: TRBD1
j_gene: TRBJ1-5
v_gene: TRBV10-2
CDR3aa: CASRGQGSNQPQHF
CDR3nt: TGCGCCAGCAGGGGACAGGGCAGCAATCAGCCCCAGCATTTT